This TCR beta chain emerged from a study of lymphopenia after photon versus proton radiotherapy. As regards this clone: Its antigen is currently unknown.

Profiling relied on immunoSEQ multiplex PCR, and the TCRdb table lists in-frame clones only, not all of them. The sample lists more than 80,000 clones, 83% seen once, with 1.2% to 1.5% in the top ten. Germline V CDR1 and CDR2: SGHNT, YENEEA. Trimming took 5 bases from V and 4 from J, leaving 11 bases between them. The CDR3 totals 14 residues. General study findings and limits: After lymphocyte nadir, photon-treated repertoires showed oligoclonal expansion, especially CD8+ Temra.

The sample consisted of peripheral blood, taken from a patient treated with proton-based radiotherapy. The receptor's source is a man between 60 and 75 years old with pancreatic cancer. The V and J genes are TRBV11-3 and TRBJ2-2; a possible D gene is TRBD2 (6 bases). The DNA for the CDR3 is TGTGCCAGCAGCCCCCCCGGGGGCACCGGGGAGCTGTTTTTT. Residues: CASSPPGGTGELFF.